Below, one T cell receptor beta chain is given with its context. The entry originates in a study of cytomegalovirus exposure and HLA in healthy donors. Germline values: CDR1 MNHNS, CDR2 SASEGT. This CDR3 is built from 16 residues. V dropped 3 bases and J dropped 4 bases, with 15 bases sitting between them. With 60 Vbeta and 13 Jbeta primers, the PCR was carried out. The protocol was immunoSEQ multiplex PCR, while the TCRdb copy is restricted to in-frame clones and leaves out a portion. The sample lists under 200,000 clones; 80% to 85% were seen once. The TCR was taken from a human donor in good health. The sample consisted of PBMCs. The V and J genes are TRBV6-1 and TRBJ1-4; D is unresolved. CDR3 coding DNA: TGTGCCAGCAGTGAGCCGCAACAGATTTTTAATGAAAAACTGTTTTTT. Amino acids: CASSEPQQIFNEKLFF.